Sequencing of this TCR beta chain was carried out in a study of response to subunit inactivated influenza vaccine. TCRdb reprocessed the RT-PCR reads with MiXCR, giving one entry per CDR3 protein. In the table there are roughly 500,000 distinct CDR3 sequences, roughly 23% of which are singletons. The V end lost 6 bases, the J end lost 8 bases, and 26 bases lay between the germline ends. In germline, CDR1 is MNHEY, CDR2 SVGAGI. The CDR3 totals 16 residues. These data are also associated with another study on T cells expressing NK-cell markers. As that study records: 5'RACE template switching with UMIs generated TCR beta cDNA. All TCR beta repertoires analysed originated from sorted CD3+CD56+NKG2C+, CD3+CD56+NKG2C- and CD3+CD56-NKG2C+ T cells.

The chain recombines TRBV6-5 with TRBJ2-7; possibly TRBD2 for D (6 bases). This sample comprised CD4+ T cells sorted from PBMCs, obtained 11 to 12 days after vaccination. This sequence originates from a man aged 50 to 59 who received an inactivated influenza vaccine. CDR3 region: CASSLHLGTQGNQQYF. The CDR3 region has the DNA TGTGCCAGCAGCTTACACCTCGGGACTCAAGGGAACCAGCAGTACTTC.